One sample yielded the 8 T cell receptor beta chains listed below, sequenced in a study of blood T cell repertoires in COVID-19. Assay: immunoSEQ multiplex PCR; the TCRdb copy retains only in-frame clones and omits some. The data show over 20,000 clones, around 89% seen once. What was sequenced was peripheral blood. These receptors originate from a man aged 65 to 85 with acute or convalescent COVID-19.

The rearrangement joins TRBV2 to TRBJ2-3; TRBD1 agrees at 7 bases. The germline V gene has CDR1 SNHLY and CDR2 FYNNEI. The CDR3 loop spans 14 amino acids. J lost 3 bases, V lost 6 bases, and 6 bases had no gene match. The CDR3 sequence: CASRWDSNTDTQYF. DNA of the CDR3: TGTGCCAGCAGATGGGACAGTAATACAGATACGCAGTATTTT.

CDR3 region: CAWRGTGQSQPQHF. The CDR3 DNA is TGTGCCTGGAGGGGGACAGGGCAATCGCAGCCCCAGCATTTT. The chain uses TRBV30 and TRBJ1-5; 9 nucleotides match TRBD1. V lost 3 bases, J lost 7 bases, and 7 bases stayed unmatched. The length of the CDR3 is 14 residues. Germline CDR1 and CDR2: GTSNPN and SVGIG (reference sequence).

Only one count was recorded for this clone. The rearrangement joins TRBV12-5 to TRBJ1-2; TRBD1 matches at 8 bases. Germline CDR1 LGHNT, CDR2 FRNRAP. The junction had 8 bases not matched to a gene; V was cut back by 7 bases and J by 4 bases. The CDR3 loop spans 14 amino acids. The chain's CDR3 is CASVGGQDLYGYTF. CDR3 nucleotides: TGTGCTAGTGTTGGGGGACAGGACCTCTATGGCTACACCTTC.

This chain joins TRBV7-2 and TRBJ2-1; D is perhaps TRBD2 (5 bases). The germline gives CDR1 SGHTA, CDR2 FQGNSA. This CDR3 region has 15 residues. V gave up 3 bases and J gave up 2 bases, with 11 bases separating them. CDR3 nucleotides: TGTGCCAGCAGCTTGGCCCCCGGGACCTACAATGAGCAGTTCTTC. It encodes CASSLAPGTYNEQFF.

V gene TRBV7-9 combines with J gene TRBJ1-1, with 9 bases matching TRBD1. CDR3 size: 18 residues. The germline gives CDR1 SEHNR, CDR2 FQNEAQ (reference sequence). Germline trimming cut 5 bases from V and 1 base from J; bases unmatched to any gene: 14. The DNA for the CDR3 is TGTGCCAGCAGCCGCATCGGGACAGGGTTTGGACAGAACACTGAAGCTTTCTTT. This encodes CASSRIGTGFGQNTEAFF. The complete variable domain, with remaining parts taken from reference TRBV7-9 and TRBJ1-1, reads DTGVSQNPRHKITKRGQNVTFRCDPISEHNRLYWYRQTLGQGPEFLTYFQNEAQLEKSRLLSDRFSAERPKGSFSTLEIQRTEQGDSAMYLCASSRIGTGFGQNTEAFFGQGTRLTVV.

CDR3 sequence (DNA): TGTGCCAGTAGTATACTAGCGGGTCCGACAGAGACCCAGTACTTC. It yields the protein CASSILAGPTETQYF. This chain connects TRBV19 to TRBJ2-5; TRBD2 matches at 8 bases. CDR3 length: 15 amino acids. Germline V gene lookup returns CDR1 LNHDA and CDR2 SQIVND (reference sequence). V was clipped by 2 bases and J by 4 bases; unmatched bases: 6. The full variable domain, completed using reference TRBV19 and TRBJ2-5, is DGGITQSPKYLFRKEGQNVTLSCEQNLNHDAMYWYRQDPGQGLRLIYYSQIVNDFQKGDIAEGYSVSREKKESFPLTVTSAQKNPTAFYLCASSILAGPTETQYFGPGTRLLVL.

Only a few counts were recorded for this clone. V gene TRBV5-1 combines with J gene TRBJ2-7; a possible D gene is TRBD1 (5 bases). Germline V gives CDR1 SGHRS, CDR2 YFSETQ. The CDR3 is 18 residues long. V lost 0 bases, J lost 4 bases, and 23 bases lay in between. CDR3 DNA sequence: TGCGCCAGCAGCTTGGGTTTTCTTACAGGTGACTCCCTTTACGAGCAGTACTTC. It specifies CASSLGFLTGDSLYEQYF. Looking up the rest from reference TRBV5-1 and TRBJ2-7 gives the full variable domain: KAGVTQTPRYLIKTRGQQVTLSCSPISGHRSVSWYQQTPGQGLQFLFEYFSETQRNKGNFPGRFSGRQFSNSRSEMNVSTLELGDSALYLCASSLGFLTGDSLYEQYFGPGTRLTVT.

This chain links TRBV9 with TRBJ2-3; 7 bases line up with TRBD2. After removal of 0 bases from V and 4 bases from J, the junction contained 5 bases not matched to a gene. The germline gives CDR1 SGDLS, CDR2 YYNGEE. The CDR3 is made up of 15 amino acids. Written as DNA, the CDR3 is TGTGCCAGCAGCGTAGACGCGGGAGTGCCAGATACGCAGTATTTT. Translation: CASSVDAGVPDTQYF.